This entry lists 23 T cell receptor beta chains sequenced from one sample in a study of cytomegalovirus exposure and HLA in healthy donors. The PCR ran on 60 Vbeta and 13 Jbeta primers. Clones were read by immunoSEQ multiplex PCR, and TCRdb kept only the in-frame ones, dropping some. This sample has about 170,000 clones; about 85% occur once, and the top ten carry 4.5%. The sample taken for sequencing was PBMCs. Receptor source: a woman aged 45-60 years in good health and CMV-seropositive.

The chain uses TRBV7-9 and TRBJ2-5; 7 bases line up with TRBD1. CDR1 is SEHNR and CDR2 is FQNEAQ in the germline V gene (reference sequence). Losses at the gene ends were 3 bases for V and 2 bases for J; bases not matched to a gene: 9. This CDR3 has 16 amino acids. CDR3 in amino acids: CASSLGRDSLQETQYF. The DNA for the CDR3 is TGTGCCAGCAGCTTGGGACGGGACAGCCTTCAAGAGACCCAGTACTTC. Full variable domain (remainder filled in from reference TRBV7-9 and TRBJ2-5): DTGVSQNPRHKITKRGQNVTFRCDPISEHNRLYWYRQTLGQGPEFLTYFQNEAQLEKSRLLSDRFSAERPKGSFSTLEIQRTEQGDSAMYLCASSLGRDSLQETQYFGPGTRLLVL.

The genes are TRBV14 and TRBJ1-2, with D unresolved. Germline-derived CDR1 and CDR2 are SGHDN and FVKESK. The CDR3 totals 13 residues. Trimming took 2 bases from V and 8 from J, leaving 12 bases between them. CDR3 nucleotides: TGTGCCAGCAGCCAACTCTCCAGGCAAGGCTACACCTTC. This encodes CASSQLSRQGYTF.

This chain connects TRBV5-4 to TRBJ2-2, with 8 bases fitting TRBD2. Per germline, CDR1 SGHNT and CDR2 YYREEE (reference sequence). V lost 2 bases and J lost 1; bases outside the gene matches: 7. The CDR3 is made up of 17 amino acids. CDR3 nucleotide sequence: TGTGCCAGCAGCTTCAACGGGCTAGCGGGGAACACCGGGGAGCTGTTTTTT. As protein: CASSFNGLAGNTGELFF.

Of note for this clone: The junction and the germline gene differ at one end; a read error may be behind it. The CDR3 bases are TGCAGCGTTGAACACCGGGGGGCCGCTTTT. Its translation is CSVEHRGAAF. The chain is built from TRBV29-1 and TRBJ2-3, with a tentative D call TRBD2 (7 bases). The CDR3 totals 10 residues. Germline CDR1 and CDR2: SQVTM and ANQGSEA.

The chain joins TRBV5-4 to TRBJ2-7; 10 nucleotides line up with TRBD1. The junction had 10 bases not matched to a gene; V was cut back by 3 bases and J by 7 bases. The CDR3 is made up of 15 amino acids. Looked up from germline, CDR1 is SGHNT and CDR2 is YYREEE (reference sequence). The CDR3 nucleotides read TGTGCCAGCAGCTCCAAAGGGACAGGGGTGGAAGAGCAGTACTTC. Protein: CASSSKGTGVEEQYF.

In its sample, this clone was seen once. The V and J genes are TRBV19 and TRBJ2-2; TRBD2 is a possible D gene (5 bases). Germline-derived CDR1 and CDR2 are LNHDA and SQIVND (reference sequence). V lost 0 bases and J lost 2, with 13 bases in between. This CDR3 contains 17 residues. CDR3 protein: CASSIEGGGLNTGELFF. In DNA form, the CDR3 reads TGTGCCAGTAGTATAGAAGGTGGCGGGCTTAACACCGGGGAGCTGTTTTTT.

This clone was seen only a few times. The J gene is TRBJ2-3, the V gene TRBV18; 8 bases are shared with TRBD1. Germline CDR1 KGHSH, CDR2 LQKENI. V shed 4 bases, J shed 5 bases, and the junction held 5 bases outside the gene matches. The CDR3 length is 14 residues. CDR3 DNA sequence: TGTGCCAGCTCACTTGGACAGGGAGGAGATACGCAGTATTTT. It specifies CASSLGQGGDTQYF.

This clone was seen only a few times. J is TRBJ2-5 and V is TRBV28, with TRBD1 matching 8 bases. This CDR3 contains 15 residues. The V gene's germline CDR1 is MDHEN and CDR2 SYDVKM. Trimming cost V 5 bases and J 3 bases; bases outside gene matches: 8. CDR3 in amino acids: CASSIPGQVEETQYF. CDR3 in DNA: TGTGCCAGCAGTATCCCGGGACAGGTGGAAGAGACCCAGTACTTC.

The V gene is TRBV5-1, the J gene TRBJ1-3; 8 bases map to TRBD1. The CDR3 consists of 16 residues. Per germline, CDR1 SGHRS and CDR2 YFSETQ. The V and J ends lost 0 bases and 3 bases, in that order; junction bases with no gene match: 5. The chain's CDR3 is CASSLASTGVGNTIYF. The DNA of the CDR3 is TGCGCCAGCAGCTTGGCCTCGACAGGGGTTGGAAACACCATATATTTT.

This chain joins TRBV5-1 and TRBJ1-1; D may be TRBD1 (5 bases). The CDR3 has 15 amino acids. The germline V gene has CDR1 SGHRS and CDR2 YFSETQ. Trimming cost V 2 bases and J 3 bases, with 14 bases left between them. CDR3 sequence: CASSFFSTGDTEAFF. Written as DNA, the CDR3 is TGCGCCAGCAGCTTTTTTTCCACGGGGGACACTGAAGCTTTCTTT.

This clone was found a few times. Within the sample, other DNA sequences also encode this same CDR3. The chain combines TRBV5-1 with TRBJ2-5; tentatively, D is TRBD2 (6 bases). The CDR3 sequence is 15 residues long. Trimming shortened V by 2 bases and J by 4 bases, and 15 bases separated the two germline ends. Germline CDR1 reads SGHRS; CDR2 reads YFSETQ. The CDR3 DNA follows: TGCGCCAGCAGCTTTGGCGGGACGGGTGGAGAGACCCAGTACTTC. This translates into CASSFGGTGGETQYF.

The chain employs TRBV6-6 and TRBJ1-2, with TRBD1 matching over 10 bases. This CDR3 region has 13 residues. V dropped 5 bases and J dropped 6; count of bases not matched to a gene: 3. Germline CDR1 MNHNY, CDR2 SVGAGI (reference sequence). CDR3 in amino acids: CASSPGQGNGYTF. The DNA of the CDR3 is TGTGCCAGCAGTCCGGGACAGGGGAATGGCTACACCTTC.

V gene TRBV15 combines with J gene TRBJ2-3; D unresolved. V lost 0 bases and J lost 4, with 5 bases in between. Germline lookup yields CDR1 LNHNV and CDR2 YYDKDF (reference sequence). The CDR3 has 13 amino acids. CDR3 in DNA: TGTGCCACCAGCAGAGACCCCTCAGATACGCAGTATTTT. It is translated as CATSRDPSDTQYF.

V gene TRBV5-1 combines with J gene TRBJ1-1, with TRBD1 matching over 7 bases. CDR1 and CDR2 (germline): SGHRS, YFSETQ. The CDR3 extends over 13 amino acids. The V and J ends lost 6 bases and 1 base, in that order; junction bases with no gene match: 3. The CDR3 here is CASTGQANTEAFF. In DNA, the CDR3 is TGCGCCAGCACCGGACAGGCGAACACTGAAGCTTTCTTT.

The chain carries TRBV5-1 and TRBJ1-6; a weak D match, TRBD1 (5 bases). V lost 0 bases to trimming and J lost 9 bases, with 13 bases between them. Looked up from germline, CDR1 is SGHRS and CDR2 is YFSETQ. The CDR3 length is 15 residues. Here the CDR3 reads CASSLEAVGGSPLHF. For the CDR3, the DNA is TGCGCCAGCAGCTTGGAGGCGGTGGGGGGTTCACCCCTCCACTTT.

The chain combines TRBV27 with TRBJ2-5; possible D gene TRBD2, 6 bases. Germline V gene lookup returns CDR1 MNHEY and CDR2 SMNVEV (reference sequence). Between the trimmed V and J ends, which lost 5 bases and 5 bases, there was a span of 12 bases. This CDR3 is 13 amino acids long. The CDR3 bases are TGTGCCAGCAGTCTCCAGGGACTGGAGACCCAGTACTTC. Protein product: CASSLQGLETQYF.

The J gene is TRBJ2-3, the V gene TRBV29-1; 11 bases fit TRBD2. The length of the CDR3 is 14 residues. Losses at the gene ends were 7 bases for V and 3 bases for J; bases not matched to a gene: 6. Germline V gives CDR1 SQVTM, CDR2 ANQGSEA. CDR3 residues: CSANSGRGTDTQYF. CDR3 bases: TGCAGCGCTAATAGCGGGAGGGGTACAGATACGCAGTATTTT.

In its sample, this clone was seen once. Other DNA sequences in the same sample also yield this CDR3. V is TRBV28 and J is TRBJ2-2; D is perhaps TRBD2 (5 bases). CDR1 MDHEN and CDR2 SYDVKM come from the germline V gene. The CDR3 extends over 16 amino acids. The V gene lost 6 bases and the J gene lost 6 bases, with 20 bases spanning the gap. The CDR3 reads CASSLRVGGFSGELFF. CDR3 nucleotide sequence: TGTGCCAGCAGCTTGCGGGTTGGCGGCTTTTCCGGGGAGCTGTTTTTT.

V and J are TRBV2 and TRBJ2-2; maybe TRBD1 (7 bases). The ends were cut back, 5 bases at V and 4 bases at J, with 17 bases in the middle. This CDR3 is 16 amino acids long. From germline, CDR1 is SNHLY and CDR2 FYNNEI. Here the CDR3 DNA reads TGTGCCAGCAGTTCATCTTCAGGGGGGCGCACCGGGGAGCTGTTTTTT. Amino acids: CASSSSSGGRTGELFF.

V usage is TRBV2 and J usage is TRBJ2-1, with D possibly TRBD2 on 5 matching bases. Germline V gene data show CDR1 as SNHLY and CDR2 as FYNNEI. CDR3 length: 13 residues. Trimming cost V 6 bases and J 6 bases, with 12 bases left between them. The CDR3 sequence is CASSFTSSNEQFF. The DNA for the CDR3 is TGTGCCAGCAGCTTCACTAGTTCCAATGAGCAGTTCTTC.

The rearrangement links TRBV6-5 to TRBJ1-5, with D tentatively TRBD1 (6 bases). Germline CDR1 and CDR2: MNHEY and SVGAGI. Trimming removed 5 bases at V and 6 bases at J, with 14 bases between. This CDR3 has 14 amino acids. The CDR3 bases are TGTGCCAGCAGTGAACACACAGGGACTCAGCCCCAGCATTTT. This translates into CASSEHTGTQPQHF.

The gene calls are TRBV7-2 and TRBJ2-2; 11 bases fit TRBD2. CDR1 and CDR2 (germline): SGHTA, FQGNSA. Unmatched junction bases numbered 2, after V lost 6 bases and J lost 2 bases. CDR3 length: 15 amino acids. The CDR3 nucleotides read TGTGCCAGCAGACTAGCGGGGGCTAACACCGGGGAGCTGTTTTTT. Protein sequence: CASRLAGANTGELFF.

This rearrangement joins TRBV7-9 to TRBJ2-3; D ambiguous. The CDR3 has 14 residues. CDR1 SEHNR and CDR2 FQNEAQ come from the germline V gene (reference sequence). The V and J ends lost 5 bases and 2 bases respectively, with 11 bases between them. Here the CDR3 reads CASSPAGSTDTQYF. In DNA form, the CDR3 reads TGTGCCAGCAGCCCCGCAGGCTCCACAGATACGCAGTATTTT.